This T cell receptor beta chain was recorded in a study of T cells in Graves' hyperthyroidism and ophthalmopathy. Findings and caveats of the study: Blood samples included most of the expanded thyroid clonotypes exceeding 0.001. The model's output predicted ophthalmopathy at a median of approximately 6.5 months prior to onset.

The TCR beta CDR3 regions underwent amplification using RNA transcripts as the source. Carried out on the TCR CDR3, a first-round RT-PCR used the HTBI primer set. MiXCR, run by TCRdb on the multiplex PCR reads, gives a single entry per CDR3 protein. Here the sample spans 700,000 or so distinct CDR3 sequences, around 17% being singletons. Uncontrolled infection, other autoimmune disease, pregnancy or lactation excluded patients. This sample holds PBMCs from less than 11 ml fresh peripheral blood. Concerning this clonotype itself: Its antigen remains unknown.

V lost 6 bases to trimming and J lost 6 bases, with 9 bases between them. Germline V gene data show CDR1 as DFQATT and CDR2 as SNEGSKA (reference sequence). There are 12 residues in the CDR3. This receptor was obtained from a man in his late teens or twenties with Graves' hyperthyroidism. The chain couples TRBV20-1 to TRBJ1-6; no clear D gene. The sequencing input was blood. CDR3 protein: CSARTSNSPLHF. CDR3 bases: TGCAGTGCCAGGACCTCTAATTCACCCCTCCACTTT.